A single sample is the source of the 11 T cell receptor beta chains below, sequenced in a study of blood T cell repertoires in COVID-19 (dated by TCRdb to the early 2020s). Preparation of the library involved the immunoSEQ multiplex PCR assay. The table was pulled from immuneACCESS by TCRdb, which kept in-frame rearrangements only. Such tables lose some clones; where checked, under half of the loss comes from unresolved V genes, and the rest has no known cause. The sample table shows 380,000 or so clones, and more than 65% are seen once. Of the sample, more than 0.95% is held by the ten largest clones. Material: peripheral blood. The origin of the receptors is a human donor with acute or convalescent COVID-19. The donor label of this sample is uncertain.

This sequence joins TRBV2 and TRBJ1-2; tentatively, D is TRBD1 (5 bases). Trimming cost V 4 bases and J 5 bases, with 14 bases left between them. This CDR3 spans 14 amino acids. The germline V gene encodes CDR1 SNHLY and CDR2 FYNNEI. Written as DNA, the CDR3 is TGTGCCAGCAGTGTTCGGGGGTGGGAATATGGCTACACCTTC. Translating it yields CASSVRGWEYGYTF.

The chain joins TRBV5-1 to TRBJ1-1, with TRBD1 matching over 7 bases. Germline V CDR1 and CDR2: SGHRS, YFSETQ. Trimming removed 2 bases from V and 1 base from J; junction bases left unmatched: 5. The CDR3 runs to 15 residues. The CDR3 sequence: CASSFHGTANTEAFF. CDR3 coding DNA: TGCGCCAGCAGCTTTCACGGGACAGCGAACACTGAAGCTTTCTTT.

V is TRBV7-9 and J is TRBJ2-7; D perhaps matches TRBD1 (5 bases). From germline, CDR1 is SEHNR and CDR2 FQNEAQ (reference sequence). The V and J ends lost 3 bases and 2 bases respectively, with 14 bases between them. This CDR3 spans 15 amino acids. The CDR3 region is CASSLDGRGPYEQYF. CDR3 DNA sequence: TGTGCCAGCAGCTTGGACGGTAGGGGCCCCTACGAGCAGTACTTC.

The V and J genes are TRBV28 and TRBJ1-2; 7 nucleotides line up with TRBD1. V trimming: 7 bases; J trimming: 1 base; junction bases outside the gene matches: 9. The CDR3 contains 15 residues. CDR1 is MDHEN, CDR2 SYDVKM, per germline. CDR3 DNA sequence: TGTGCCAGCACGATAGGGGGACAGAGTAACTATGGCTACACCTTC. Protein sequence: CASTIGGQSNYGYTF.

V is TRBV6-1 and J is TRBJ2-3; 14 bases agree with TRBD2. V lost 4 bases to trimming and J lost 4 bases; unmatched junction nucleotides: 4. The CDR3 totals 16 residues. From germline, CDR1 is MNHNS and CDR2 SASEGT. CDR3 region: CASSGGTSGRSDTQYF. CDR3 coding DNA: TGTGCCAGCAGTGGCGGGACTAGCGGGAGATCAGATACGCAGTATTTT.

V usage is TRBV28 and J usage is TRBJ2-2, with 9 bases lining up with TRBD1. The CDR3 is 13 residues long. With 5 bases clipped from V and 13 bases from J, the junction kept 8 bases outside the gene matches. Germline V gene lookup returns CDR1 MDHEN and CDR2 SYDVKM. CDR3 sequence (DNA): TGTGCCAGCAGTATACAGACAGGGGGTACGCTGTTTTTT. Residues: CASSIQTGGTLFF.

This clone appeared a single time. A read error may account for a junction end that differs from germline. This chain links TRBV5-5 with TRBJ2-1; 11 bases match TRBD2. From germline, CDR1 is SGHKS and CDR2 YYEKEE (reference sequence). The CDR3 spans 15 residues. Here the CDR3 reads CASTLAGLADNEQFF. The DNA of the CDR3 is TGTGCCAGCACCTTGGCGGGACTAGCGGACAATGAGCAGTTCTTC.

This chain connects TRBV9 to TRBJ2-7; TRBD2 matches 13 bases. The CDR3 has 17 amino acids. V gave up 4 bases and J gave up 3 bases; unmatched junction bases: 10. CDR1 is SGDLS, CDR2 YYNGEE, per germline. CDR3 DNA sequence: TGTGCCAGCAGCCCCGGACTAGCGGGAGTTGTTAACTACGAGCAGTACTTC. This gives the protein CASSPGLAGVVNYEQYF.

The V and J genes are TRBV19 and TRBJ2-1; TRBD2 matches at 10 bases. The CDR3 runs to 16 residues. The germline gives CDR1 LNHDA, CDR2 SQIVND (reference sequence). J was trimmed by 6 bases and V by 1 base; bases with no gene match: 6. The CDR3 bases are TGTGCCAGTAGTATAGCCGGCAGCGGGGGGGCCAATGAGCAGTTCTTC. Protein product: CASSIAGSGGANEQFF.

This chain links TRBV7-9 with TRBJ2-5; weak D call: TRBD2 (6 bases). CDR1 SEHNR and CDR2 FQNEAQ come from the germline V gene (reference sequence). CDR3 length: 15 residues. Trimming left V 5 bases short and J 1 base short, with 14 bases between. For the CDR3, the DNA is TGTGCCAGCAGCGGCGGGATACTTCTCCAAGAGACCCAGTACTTC. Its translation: CASSGGILLQETQYF.

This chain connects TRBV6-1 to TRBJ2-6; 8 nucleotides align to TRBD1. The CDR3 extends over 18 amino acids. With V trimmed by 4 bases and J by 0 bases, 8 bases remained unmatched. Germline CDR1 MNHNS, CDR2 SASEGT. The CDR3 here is CASSAFQGASSGANVLTF. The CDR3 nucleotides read TGTGCCAGCAGTGCCTTCCAGGGGGCTAGCTCTGGGGCCAACGTCCTGACTTTC.